This TCR beta chain was retrieved from a study of T cells expressing NK-cell markers. The overall study: Sorted CD3+CD56+NKG2C+, CD3+CD56+NKG2C- and CD3+CD56-NKG2C+ T cells supplied TCR beta repertoires.

The germline V gene encodes CDR1 LGHDT and CDR2 YNNKEL (reference sequence). This CDR3 has 16 residues. TCRdb re-called the 5' RACE reads and catalogs CDR3 proteins one per entry, DNA excluded. The sample holds about 460,000 distinct CDR3 sequences. The V call is TRBV3-1, the J call TRBJ2-3; TCRdb proposes TRBD2, but this gene call is untestable without DNA. The sequence was obtained from a woman aged 45-59 years in good health. The sequenced material came from blood T cells: a sorted CD56 or NKG2C T cell subset, CD4+ or CD8+ T cells, or bulk PBMC T cells (not recorded which). The chain's CDR3 is CASSQGLAGARDTQYF.